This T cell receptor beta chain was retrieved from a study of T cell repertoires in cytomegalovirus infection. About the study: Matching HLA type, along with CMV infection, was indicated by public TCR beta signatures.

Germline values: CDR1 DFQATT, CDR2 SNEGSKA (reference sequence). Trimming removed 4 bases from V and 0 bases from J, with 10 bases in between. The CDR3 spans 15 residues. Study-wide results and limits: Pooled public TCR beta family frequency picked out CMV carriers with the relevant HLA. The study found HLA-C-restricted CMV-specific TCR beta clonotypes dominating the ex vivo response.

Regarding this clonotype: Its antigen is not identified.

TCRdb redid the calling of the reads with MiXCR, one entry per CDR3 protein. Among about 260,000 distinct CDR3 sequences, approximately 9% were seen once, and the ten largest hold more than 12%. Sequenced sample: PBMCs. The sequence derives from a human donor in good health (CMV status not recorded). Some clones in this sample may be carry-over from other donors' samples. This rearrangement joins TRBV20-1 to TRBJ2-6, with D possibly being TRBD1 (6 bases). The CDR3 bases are TGCAGTGCTAAACAGGGTAGCTCTGGGGCCAACGTCCTGACTTTC. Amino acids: CSAKQGSSGANVLTF.